Shown below are 27 T cell receptor beta chains from a single sample sequenced in a study of beta chain features in type 1 diabetes. Study-level points and caveats: All four CD4+ subsets from Type 1 diabetes patients carried moderately but significantly shorter TCRB CDR3s.

Antigens for these TCRs are unknown. As every portion of the isolated RNA was reverse transcribed, the sequencing read expressed TCRB transcripts. Libraries were prepared by immunoSEQ multiplex PCR; TCRdb keeps only in-frame clonotypes and omits some of them. The sample includes over 600,000 clones, around 12% seen only once; the top ten take around 0.12%. Sequencing was performed on naive CD4+ T cells from blood. These receptors all stem from a young man with type 1 diabetes.

Of note for this clone: Other nucleotide sequences from this sample produce the same CDR3. The V and J genes are TRBV7-2 and TRBJ1-5; D gene uncertain. V was shortened by 1 base and J by 6 bases, with 10 bases between the two germline ends. CDR3 length: 14 residues. The germline V gene encodes CDR1 SGHTA and CDR2 FQGNSA. CDR3 in DNA: TGTGCCAGCAGCTTAGGAGGTGACGCTCAGCCCCAGCATTTT. It yields the protein CASSLGGDAQPQHF. The full variable domain, its missing parts supplied by reference TRBV7-2 and TRBJ1-5, is GAGVSQSPSNKVTEKGKDVELRCDPISGHTALYWYRQSLGQGLEFLIYFQGNSAPDKSGLPSDRFSAERTGGSVSTLTIQRTQQEDSAVYLCASSLGGDAQPQHFGDGTRLSIL.

Concerning this clone: The sample carries other DNA sequences with the same CDR3. The genes are TRBV18 and TRBJ2-5; 7 bases match TRBD2. The CDR3 is made up of 13 amino acids. The V and J ends lost 6 bases and 2 bases, in that order; junction bases with no gene match: 3. Germline CDR1 and CDR2: KGHSH and LQKENI. In nucleotides, the CDR3 is TGTGCCAGCTCCGCGGGGGAGCAAGAGACCCAGTACTTC. Its translation: CASSAGEQETQYF.

In this sample, this clone turned up a few times. This chain connects TRBV9 to TRBJ1-5, with a possible D match to TRBD1 (6 bases). CDR1 is SGDLS, CDR2 YYNGEE, per germline. V shed 4 bases and J shed 0 bases, with 11 bases lying between them. This CDR3 is built from 15 residues. The CDR3 sequence: CASSLTGDSNQPQHF. DNA of the CDR3: TGTGCCAGCAGCCTGACAGGAGATAGCAATCAGCCCCAGCATTTT.

This clone was seen more than once but under ten times. V and J are TRBV9 and TRBJ2-3; 8 bases fit TRBD1. Germline assignment: CDR1 SGDLS and CDR2 YYNGEE. The CDR3 covers 14 residues. With V trimmed by 4 bases and J by 6 bases, 7 bases remained unmatched. DNA of the CDR3: TGTGCCAGCAGCCGGGACAGGATCTCGGATACGCAGTATTTT. It yields the protein CASSRDRISDTQYF.

The chain combines TRBV19 with TRBJ1-6; D call uncertain. The CDR3 runs to 14 residues. Germline loops: CDR1 LNHDA, CDR2 SQIVND (reference sequence). Trimming stripped 2 bases from V and 7 bases from J, with 9 bases between. DNA of the CDR3: TGTGCCAGTAGTATAAGGCCTTCAAATTCACCCCTCCACTTT. Its protein product is CASSIRPSNSPLHF.

This clone was found a few times. The chain links TRBV4-3 to TRBJ2-2; D gene ambiguous. This CDR3 spans 12 amino acids. V lost 1 base and J 8 bases, leaving 5 bases between the germline ends. Germline V gives CDR1 LGHNA, CDR2 YSLEER. The CDR3 sequence: CASSQGRGELFF. The DNA of the CDR3 is TGCGCCAGCAGCCAAGGTAGAGGGGAGCTGTTTTTT.

V usage is TRBV4-3 and J usage is TRBJ2-7, with TRBD2 matching over 7 bases. V lost 0 bases to trimming and J lost 4 bases; unmatched junction nucleotides: 9. Per germline, CDR1 LGHNA and CDR2 YSLEER. The CDR3 runs to 16 residues. CDR3 DNA sequence: TGCGCCAGCAGCCAAGATCAAACGGGGGGACTATACGAGCAGTACTTC. It specifies CASSQDQTGGLYEQYF.

A few counts support this clone. This chain joins TRBV28 and TRBJ1-6, with a tentative D call TRBD1 (6 bases). Trimming took 10 bases from V and 8 from J, leaving 18 bases between them. From germline, CDR1 is MDHEN and CDR2 SYDVKM. This CDR3 has 14 residues. CDR3 coding DNA: TGTGCCACCGAGGAGGGACACGGGGATTCACCCCTCCACTTT. Its protein product is CATEEGHGDSPLHF. Using reference TRBV28 and TRBJ1-6 for the parts outside the CDR3, the full variable domain is DVKVTQSSRYLVKRTGEKVFLECVQDMDHENMFWYRQDPGLGLRLIYFSYDVKMKEKGDIPEGYSVSREKKERFSLILESASTNQTSMYLCATEEGHGDSPLHFGNGTRLTVT.

This clone was detected only a few times. One junction end does not reproduce the germline sequence, and a read error may be involved. The V and J genes are TRBV14 and TRBJ1-6; D is unresolved. This CDR3 has 15 residues. Germline CDR1 and CDR2: SGHDN and FVKESK. The CDR3 DNA is TGTGCCAGCAGCCCGGTCTACCAACCAACTTCAGCCCTCCACTTT. Translated, it gives CASSPVYQPTSALHF.

The chain uses TRBV6-6 and TRBJ1-4; D remains unclear. V lost 8 bases to trimming and J lost 5 bases, with 18 bases between them. The CDR3 extends over 15 amino acids. Germline V gene data show CDR1 as MNHNY and CDR2 as SVGAGI (reference sequence). The CDR3 reads CASSPQGSYNEKLFF. The CDR3 nucleotides are TGTGCCAGCTCCCCCCAAGGAAGTTACAATGAAAAACTGTTTTTT.

The chain has TRBV27 and TRBJ2-1, with D possibly matching TRBD1 (6 bases). The CDR3 has 14 residues. Trimming left V 7 bases short and J 4 bases short, with 14 bases between. CDR1 and CDR2 from the germline V gene are MNHEY and SMNVEV (reference sequence). In DNA, the CDR3 is TGTGCCAGCACCAAAGGGGACACTTACAATGAGCAGTTCTTC. Translating it yields CASTKGDTYNEQFF.

This clone showed up just a few times. The V call is TRBV7-9, the J call TRBJ2-1, with a weak D call TRBD1 (5 bases). Germline-derived CDR1 and CDR2 are SEHNR and FQNEAQ (reference sequence). This CDR3 spans 13 amino acids. The V gene lost 3 bases and the J gene lost 3 bases, with 6 bases spanning the gap. CDR3 sequence reads: CASSLTVYNEQFF. For the CDR3, the DNA is TGTGCCAGCAGCTTGACAGTCTACAATGAGCAGTTCTTC.

The V call is TRBV7-2, the J call TRBJ2-7; D is undetermined. Per germline, CDR1 SGHTA and CDR2 FQGNSA. Between the trimmed V and J ends, which lost 5 bases and 2 bases, there was a span of 16 bases. The CDR3 is 15 amino acids. The CDR3 bases are TGTGCCAGCAGCATCGCGCTAAACGGGCCCTACGAGCAGTACTTC. It specifies CASSIALNGPYEQYF.

Note on this clone: Other nucleotide sequences from this sample produce the same CDR3. The gene calls are TRBV5-1 and TRBJ2-6; the D is unclear. Germline values: CDR1 SGHRS, CDR2 YFSETQ. Trimming took 4 bases from V and 1 from J, leaving 6 bases between them. The CDR3 is made up of 14 amino acids. CDR3 coding DNA: TGCGCCAGCAGCCTGGGATCTGGGGCCAACGTCCTGACTTTC. Translation: CASSLGSGANVLTF.

This clone was seen a handful of times. The V gene is TRBV9, the J gene TRBJ1-1; D may be TRBD1 (6 bases). Germline values: CDR1 SGDLS, CDR2 YYNGEE. The V gene lost 3 bases and the J gene lost 2 bases, with 11 bases spanning the gap. This CDR3 spans 14 amino acids. In DNA, the CDR3 is TGTGCCAGCAGCGACGGACAGTTAAACACTGAAGCTTTCTTT. Translated, it gives CASSDGQLNTEAFF.

V usage is TRBV2 and J usage is TRBJ2-5, with TRBD1 as a possible D gene (5 bases). The CDR3 has 15 residues. V was pared by 6 bases and J by 5 bases, with 19 bases between. Germline V gene data show CDR1 as SNHLY and CDR2 as FYNNEI. The DNA for the CDR3 is TGTGCCAGCAGGGCCCGGAATCAGGGTTTTGAGACCCAGTACTTC. Protein product: CASRARNQGFETQYF. The variable domain in full, completed from reference TRBV2 and TRBJ2-5, reads EPEVTQTPSHQVTQMGQEVILRCVPISNHLYFYWYRQILGQKVEFLVSFYNNEISEKSEIFDDQFSVERPDGSNFTLKIRSTKLEDSAMYFCASRARNQGFETQYFGPGTRLLVL.

The DNA of the CDR3 is TGCGCCAGCAGCTTGAAGGCTAGCGGGGGTGATGAGCAGTTCTTC. Amino acid sequence: CASSLKASGGDEQFF. V is TRBV5-1 and J is TRBJ2-1, with 10 bases matching TRBD2. V shed 1 base and J 8 bases; nucleotides not matched to a gene: 6. CDR1 and CDR2 (germline): SGHRS, YFSETQ. The CDR3 has 15 amino acids.

This sequence joins TRBV28 and TRBJ2-5; TRBD1 is a possible D gene (5 bases). Trimming removed 10 bases at V and 3 bases at J, with 15 bases between. In germline, CDR1 is MDHEN, CDR2 SYDVKM. CDR3 size: 13 residues. CDR3 coding DNA: TGTGCCATCCCAAGGCCCAGGGAAGAGACCCAGTACTTC. Its protein product is CAIPRPREETQYF. The variable domain in full, with the rest retrieved from reference TRBV28 and TRBJ2-5, is DVKVTQSSRYLVKRTGEKVFLECVQDMDHENMFWYRQDPGLGLRLIYFSYDVKMKEKGDIPEGYSVSREKKERFSLILESASTNQTSMYLCAIPRPREETQYFGPGTRLLVL.

The V gene is TRBV7-2, the J gene TRBJ2-5; D gene ambiguous. CDR1 and CDR2 (germline): SGHTA, FQGNSA. This CDR3 comprises 13 residues. Trimming removed 1 base at V and 3 bases at J, with 6 bases between. The CDR3 reads CASSLDQKETQYF. CDR3 in DNA: TGTGCCAGCAGCTTAGACCAGAAAGAGACCCAGTACTTC.

This clone has just a few counts. This chain links TRBV11-3 with TRBJ2-7, with D possibly matching TRBD1 (5 bases). Germline values: CDR1 SGHNT, CDR2 YENEEA. The V end lost 1 base, the J end lost 3 bases, and 13 bases lay between the germline ends. The CDR3 loop spans 15 amino acids. The CDR3 is CASSLVMTDRYEQYF. DNA for the CDR3: TGTGCCAGCAGCTTAGTTATGACAGATCGCTACGAGCAGTACTTC.

A few counts support this clone. V usage is TRBV27 and J usage is TRBJ1-5; no firm D call. V lost 11 bases to trimming and J lost 9 bases, with 14 bases between them. This CDR3 comprises 11 residues. The germline gives CDR1 MNHEY, CDR2 SMNVEV (reference sequence). CDR3 DNA sequence: TGTGCCTCCCAAGGAACTTCGCCCCAGCATTTT. Protein product: CASQGTSPQHF.

This clone showed up just a few times. This chain connects TRBV5-6 to TRBJ2-6; TRBD2 might be the D (5 bases). V was clipped by 6 bases and J by 7 bases, with 14 bases between them. The CDR3 consists of 14 residues. From germline, CDR1 is SGHDT and CDR2 YYEEEE. DNA of the CDR3: TGTGCCAGCAACCTAGCCTCGGCCGCCAACGTCCTGACTTTC. It translates to CASNLASAANVLTF.

In this sample, this clone turned up a few times. The gene calls are TRBV9 and TRBJ2-1; a weak D match, TRBD2 (5 bases). Germline V gene data show CDR1 as SGDLS and CDR2 as YYNGEE. Trimming left V 4 bases short and J 7 bases short, with 18 bases between. The CDR3 runs 15 residues. This chain's CDR3 is CASSSLGESGNEQFF. For the CDR3, the DNA is TGTGCCAGCAGCTCCCTTGGGGAATCGGGAAATGAGCAGTTCTTC.

The rearrangement links TRBV10-3 to TRBJ2-1; TRBD2 matches 7 bases. Germline CDR1 is ENHRY and CDR2 is SYGVKD. V dropped 3 bases and J dropped 1; count of bases not matched to a gene: 3. The CDR3 is 15 residues long. The CDR3 nucleotides read TGTGCCATCAGTGATCTCGGGGGGTCCTACAATGAGCAGTTCTTC. Its protein product is CAISDLGGSYNEQFF.

This rearrangement joins TRBV27 to TRBJ1-6; D unresolved. The germline V and J ends were trimmed by 4 bases and 6 bases, with 16 bases remaining between them. The CDR3 has 16 amino acids. Per germline, CDR1 MNHEY and CDR2 SMNVEV (reference sequence). The CDR3 sequence: CASSSPSREVNSPLHF. The DNA of the CDR3 is TGTGCCAGCAGTTCGCCCTCTAGGGAAGTTAATTCACCCCTCCACTTT.

The J gene is TRBJ2-3, the V gene TRBV5-1, with a tentative D call TRBD1 (6 bases). The CDR3 is 15 residues long. V was pared by 5 bases and J by 2 bases, with 15 bases between. Germline V gene sequence: CDR1 SGHRS, CDR2 YFSETQ. CDR3 region: CASRVEGQLTDTQYF. The CDR3, as DNA: TGCGCCAGCAGGGTTGAGGGACAACTCACAGATACGCAGTATTTT.

This chain connects TRBV16 to TRBJ1-4, with 11 nucleotides matching TRBD1. The CDR3 sequence is 16 residues long. With V trimmed by 8 bases and J by 5 bases, 10 bases remained unmatched. CDR1 and CDR2 from the germline V gene are KGHSY and FQNENV. CDR3 DNA: TGTGCCAGCGCCGCGGACAGGGGGCGCCCGAATGAAAAACTGTTTTTT. Residues: CASAADRGRPNEKLFF. The full variable domain, with the rest looked up from reference TRBV16 and TRBJ1-4, is GEEVAQTPKHLVRGEGQKAKLYCAPIKGHSYVFWYQQVLKNEFKFLISFQNENVFDETGMPKERFSAKCLPNSPCSLEIQATKLEDSAVYFCASAADRGRPNEKLFFGSGTQLSVL.